Included here is one T cell receptor beta chain sequence, with context. The length of the CDR3 is 13 residues. Looked up from germline, CDR1 is MDHEN and CDR2 is SYDVKM. Deletions cut 2 bases from V and 7 bases from J, with 8 bases between. The data are from a study of cytomegalovirus exposure and HLA in healthy donors. Only in-frame clones appear in the TCRdb table, and some are missing; sequencing was by immunoSEQ multiplex PCR. The table includes 50,000 to 80,000 clones, 85% to 95% detected once. The specimen was PBMCs. The source is a woman younger than 35 in good health and CMV-seropositive. V usage is TRBV28 and J usage is TRBJ2-2; D is ambiguous. In nucleotides, the CDR3 is TGTGCCAGCAGTTTAAGTCTGAGCGGGGAGCTGTTTTTT. This sequence encodes CASSLSLSGELFF.